This TCR beta chain was found in a study of cytomegalovirus exposure and HLA in healthy donors. Study-wide points: The study designated about 160 TCR beta chains cytomegalovirus-associated. Further analysis, carried out later, found HLA-associated TCR beta chains more clonally expanded than equally common other chains.

Use of 60 Vbeta and 13 Jbeta primers characterized the PCR. Some clones are missing from TCRdb's copy, which holds only in-frame ones; the method was immunoSEQ multiplex PCR. The data hold 250,000 to 350,000 clones, with roughly 80% observed a single time. Of note for this clone: The antigen is undetermined.

This CDR3 comprises 13 residues. The ends were cut back, 5 bases at V and 6 bases at J, with 14 bases in the middle. Germline values: CDR1 SEHNR, CDR2 FQNEAQ (reference sequence). The gene calls are TRBV7-9 and TRBJ2-7; D may be TRBD1 (5 bases). This TCR was sampled from a girl aged 2-10 years in good health and CMV-seronegative. Sequencing used PBMCs. CDR3 DNA: TGTGCCAGCAGCGTCATACAGGTGGCCGAGCAGTACTTC. This codes for CASSVIQVAEQYF.